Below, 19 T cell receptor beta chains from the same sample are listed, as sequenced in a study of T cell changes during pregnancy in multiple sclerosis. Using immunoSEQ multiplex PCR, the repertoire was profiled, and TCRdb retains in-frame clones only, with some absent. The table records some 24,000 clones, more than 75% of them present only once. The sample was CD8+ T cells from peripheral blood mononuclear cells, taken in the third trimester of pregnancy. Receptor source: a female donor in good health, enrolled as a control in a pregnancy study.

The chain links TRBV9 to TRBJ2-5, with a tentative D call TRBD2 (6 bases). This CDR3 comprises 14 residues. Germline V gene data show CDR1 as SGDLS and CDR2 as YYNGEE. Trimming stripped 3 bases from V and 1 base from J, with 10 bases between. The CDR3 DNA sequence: TGTGCCAGCAGCGCAGGACTATTCCAAGAGACCCAGTACTTC. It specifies CASSAGLFQETQYF.

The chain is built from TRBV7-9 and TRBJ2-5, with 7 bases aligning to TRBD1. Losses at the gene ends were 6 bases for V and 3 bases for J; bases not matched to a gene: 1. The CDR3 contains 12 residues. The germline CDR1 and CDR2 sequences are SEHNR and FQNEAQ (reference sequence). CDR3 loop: CASRGTEETQYF. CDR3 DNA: TGTGCCAGCAGAGGGACAGAAGAGACCCAGTACTTC.

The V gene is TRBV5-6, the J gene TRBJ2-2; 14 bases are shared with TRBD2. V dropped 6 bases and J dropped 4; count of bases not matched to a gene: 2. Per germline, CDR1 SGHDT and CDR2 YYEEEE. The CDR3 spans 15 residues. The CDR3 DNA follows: TGTGCCAGCAACGGACTAGCGGGGGGCACCGGGGAGCTGTTTTTT. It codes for CASNGLAGGTGELFF.

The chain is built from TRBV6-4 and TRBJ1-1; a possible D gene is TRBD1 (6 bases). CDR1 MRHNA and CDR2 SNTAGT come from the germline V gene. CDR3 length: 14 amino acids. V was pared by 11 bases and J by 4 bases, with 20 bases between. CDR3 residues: CAGEGRGGGTEAFF. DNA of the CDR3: TGTGCCGGAGAAGGTCGGGGAGGGGGCACTGAAGCTTTCTTT.

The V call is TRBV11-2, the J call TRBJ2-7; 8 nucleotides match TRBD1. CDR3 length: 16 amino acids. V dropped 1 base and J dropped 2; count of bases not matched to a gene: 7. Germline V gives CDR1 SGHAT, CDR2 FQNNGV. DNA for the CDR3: TGTGCCAGCAGCTTAGTTCCAGGGGGCCCGACCTACGAGCAGTACTTC. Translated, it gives CASSLVPGGPTYEQYF.

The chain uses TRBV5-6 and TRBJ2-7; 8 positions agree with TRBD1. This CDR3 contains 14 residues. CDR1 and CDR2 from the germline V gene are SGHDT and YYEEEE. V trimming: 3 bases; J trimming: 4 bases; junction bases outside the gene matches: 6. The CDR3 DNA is TGTGCCAGCAGCTCTCAGGGGGCTCCGTACGAGCAGTACTTC. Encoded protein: CASSSQGAPYEQYF.

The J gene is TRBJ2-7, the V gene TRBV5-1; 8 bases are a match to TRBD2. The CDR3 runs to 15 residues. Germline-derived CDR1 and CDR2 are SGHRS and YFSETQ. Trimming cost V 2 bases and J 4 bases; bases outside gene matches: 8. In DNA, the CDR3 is TGCGCCAGCAGCTTTCATCCGGGGGGGGATTACGAGCAGTACTTC. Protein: CASSFHPGGDYEQYF.

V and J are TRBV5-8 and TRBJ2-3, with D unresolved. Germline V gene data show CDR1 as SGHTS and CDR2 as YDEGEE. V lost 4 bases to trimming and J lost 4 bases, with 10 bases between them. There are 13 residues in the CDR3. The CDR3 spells CASSLTHSDTQYF. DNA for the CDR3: TGTGCCAGCAGCCTCACCCACTCAGATACGCAGTATTTT.

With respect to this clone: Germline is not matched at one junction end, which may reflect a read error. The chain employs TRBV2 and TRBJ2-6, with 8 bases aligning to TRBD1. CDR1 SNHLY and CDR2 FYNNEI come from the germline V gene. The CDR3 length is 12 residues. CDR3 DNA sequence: TGTGCCAGCAGACAGGGGGTCAACGTCCTGACTTTC. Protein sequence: CASRQGVNVLTF.

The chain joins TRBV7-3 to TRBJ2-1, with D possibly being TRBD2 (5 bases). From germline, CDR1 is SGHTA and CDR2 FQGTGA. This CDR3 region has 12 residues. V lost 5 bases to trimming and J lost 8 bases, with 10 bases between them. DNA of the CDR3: TGTGCCAGCAGCCGCTTCGGGGATGAGCAGTTCTTC. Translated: CASSRFGDEQFF.

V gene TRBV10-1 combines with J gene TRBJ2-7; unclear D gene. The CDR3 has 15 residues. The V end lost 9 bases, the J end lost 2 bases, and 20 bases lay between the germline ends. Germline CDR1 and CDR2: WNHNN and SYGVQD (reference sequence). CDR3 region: CASPPRTAAPYEQYF. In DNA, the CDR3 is TGCGCCAGTCCGCCTAGAACCGCCGCACCCTACGAGCAGTACTTC.

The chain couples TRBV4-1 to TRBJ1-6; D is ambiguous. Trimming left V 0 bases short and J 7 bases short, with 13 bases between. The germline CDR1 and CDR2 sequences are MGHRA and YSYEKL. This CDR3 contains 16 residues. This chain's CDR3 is CASSQEGGNFNSPLHF. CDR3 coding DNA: TGCGCCAGCAGCCAAGAAGGAGGGAACTTCAATTCACCCCTCCACTTT.

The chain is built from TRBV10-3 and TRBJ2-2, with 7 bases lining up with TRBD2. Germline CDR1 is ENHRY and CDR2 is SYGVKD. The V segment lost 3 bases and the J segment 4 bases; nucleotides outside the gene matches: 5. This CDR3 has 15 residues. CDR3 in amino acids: CAISDGGRGTGELFF. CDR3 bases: TGTGCCATCAGTGACGGCGGGAGAGGCACCGGGGAGCTGTTTTTT.

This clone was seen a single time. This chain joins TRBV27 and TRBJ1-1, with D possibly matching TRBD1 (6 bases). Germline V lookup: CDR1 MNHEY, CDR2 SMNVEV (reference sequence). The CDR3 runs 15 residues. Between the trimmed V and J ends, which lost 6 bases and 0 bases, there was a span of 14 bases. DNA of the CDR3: TGTGCCAGCAGCCCGGGACACAGCATGAACACTGAAGCTTTCTTT. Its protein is CASSPGHSMNTEAFF.

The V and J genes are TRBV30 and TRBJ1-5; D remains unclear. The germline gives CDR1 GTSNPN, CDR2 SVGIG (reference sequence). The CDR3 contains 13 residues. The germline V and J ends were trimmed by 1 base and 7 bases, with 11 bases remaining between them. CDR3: CAWSGEGGQPQHF. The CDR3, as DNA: TGTGCCTGGAGTGGGGAGGGTGGGCAGCCCCAGCATTTT.

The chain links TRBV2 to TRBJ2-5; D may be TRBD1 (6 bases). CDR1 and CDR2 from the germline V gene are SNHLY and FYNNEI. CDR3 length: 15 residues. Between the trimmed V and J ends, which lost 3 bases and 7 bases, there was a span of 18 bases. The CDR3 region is CASSDWQGLAGTQYF. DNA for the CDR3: TGTGCCAGCAGTGATTGGCAGGGGTTGGCGGGGACCCAGTACTTC.

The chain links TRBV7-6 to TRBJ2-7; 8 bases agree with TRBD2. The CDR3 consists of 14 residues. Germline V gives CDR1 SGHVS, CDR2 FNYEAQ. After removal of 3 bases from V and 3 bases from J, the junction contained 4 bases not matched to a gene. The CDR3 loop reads CASSFGAGGYEQYF. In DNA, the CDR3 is TGTGCCAGCAGCTTTGGGGCGGGGGGCTACGAGCAGTACTTC. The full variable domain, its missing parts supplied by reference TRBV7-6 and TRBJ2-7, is GAGVSQSPRYKVTKRGQDVALRCDPISGHVSLYWYRQALGQGPEFLTYFNYEAQQDKSGLPNDRFSAERPEGSISTLTIQRTEQRDSAMYRCASSFGAGGYEQYFGPGTRLTVT.

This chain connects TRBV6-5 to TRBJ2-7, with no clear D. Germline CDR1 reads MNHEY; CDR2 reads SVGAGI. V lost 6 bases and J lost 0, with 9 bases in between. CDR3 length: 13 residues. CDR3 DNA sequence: TGTGCCAGCAGGTCACTGAGCTCCTACGAGCAGTACTTC. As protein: CASRSLSSYEQYF.

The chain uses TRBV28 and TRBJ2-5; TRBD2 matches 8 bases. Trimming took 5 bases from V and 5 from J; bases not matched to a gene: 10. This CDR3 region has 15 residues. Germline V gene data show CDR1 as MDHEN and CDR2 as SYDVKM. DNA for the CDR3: TGTGCCAGCAGTCTAACTTTAGCGGGAAGGGAGACCCAGTACTTC. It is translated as CASSLTLAGRETQYF.